This T cell receptor beta chain was sequenced in a study of read filtering for tumor transcriptome and immune sequencing. Study-level points and caveats: Without single-read clonotypes, shared clonotype proportions correlated more between IR-seq and RNA-seq. Around 80% of IR-seq clonotypes had a single read, yet these held about 3.5% of reads.

Molecular barcoded adaptors covering alpha/delta and beta/gamma chains were used on roughly 400 ng RNA. TCRdb reprocessed the reads via MiXCR and lists one record per CDR3 protein. Among about 130,000 distinct CDR3 sequences listed, 10% to 15% were seen once. Sampling of bone marrow took place during active disease in every patient. In the case of this clonotype: Its antigen is not known. One base away lies a much larger clone, so this may be a sequencing read error.

CDR1 and CDR2 from the germline V gene are LGHNA and YNFKEQ. CDR3 length: 13 amino acids. Sequenced: a population of CD138-negative cells sorted from bone marrow. The TCR sequence derives from a donor at least 40 years old with multiple myeloma. The rearrangement uses TRBV4-2 and TRBJ2-2; possible D gene TRBD1, 5 bases. The CDR3 loop is CASGQGAGGELFF. Here the CDR3 DNA reads TGTGCCAGCGGCCAAGGGGCTGGCGGGGAGCTGTTTTTT.